The subject of this entry is one T cell receptor beta chain. What this receptor recognizes is not known. Within one base of it there is no much larger clone, and no base qualities were kept. This specimen's time point label, interpreted: cells obtained before transplantation from donor or recipient. CD3+CD4+ and CD3+CD8+ populations were FACS-sorted from unstimulated pre-transplant donor and recipient cells taken from spleen or lymph nodes. This record belongs to a study of graft-versus-host responses after intestinal transplantation (dated by TCRdb to the early 2020s). For the study in its entirety: Recipients received multivisceral, liver-intestinal, or isolated intestinal transplants. Donor T cell macrochimerism was defined as a peak of at least 4% donor T cells among recipient peripheral blood mononuclear cells. The cohort enrolled 20 to 30 intestinal transplant recipients, one of whom was a retransplant, and 3 patients without pretransplant specimens were excluded. Rather than being sequenced by the commercial service, samples from three later patients were sequenced in-house on an Illumina MiSeq and processed with MiXCR. Every recipient was given anti-thymocyte globulin induction, then maintenance tacrolimus and steroids for roughly 3 years. Alloreactive clones were identified by sequencing pre-transplant mixed lymphocyte reaction products and comparing them with unstimulated pre-transplant donor and recipient T cells. After intestinal transplantation, graft-versus-host and host-versus-graft alloreactive T cell clones in the graft, circulation and bone marrow were tracked using bulk TCR-beta CDR3 sequencing. The investigation overall reported the following: The conclusions were limited by the relatively low number and heterogeneity of the intestinal transplant patients. GvH clones were detected in recipient bone marrow, and some of these GvH clones were observed earlier in ileal mucosa or blood, consistent with an intestinal mucosal origin. In patients with donor T cell macrochimerism, the allografts had high GvH to HvG T cell clonal ratios. Peak levels of circulating GvH clones were associated with declines in HvG clones early after transplant.

The library was made by the immunoSEQ multiplex PCR assay. In most patients, genomic DNA was isolated using the Qiagen DNeasy Blood and Tissue Kit and sent frozen to Adaptive Biotechnologies for TCR sequencing. High-throughput TCR-beta CDR3 sequencing of genomic DNA from most patients was performed by Adaptive Biotechnologies. Per the authors' processing: Adaptive's ImmunoSEQ software supplied the TCR sequencing data for 18 patients, while MiXCR and VDJtools were used to process a few other patients. To correct CD4 versus CD8 sorting errors, sequences present in both subsets at a frequency ratio below 5:1 were removed. CDR3 nucleotide sequences shared between donor and recipient were removed because their origin could not be assigned. At least 2-fold expansion over unstimulated cells and a minimum CFSE-low frequency of 0.002% (template counts) or 0.001% (read counts) were required for clones to be classified as alloreactive. Clones detected in sequenced pre-transplant spleen, lymph node, or MLR CFSE-low populations of the donor or recipient were defined as mappable. Cumulative frequency of alloreactive clones was calculated as a percentage of all sequences weighted by copy number. Drawn from immuneACCESS, this table holds only the in-frame rearrangements with V and J called that TCRdb kept. Clones are partly lost; checked studies trace under half to an unresolved V gene and leave the rest unexplained. The D gene and trimming were derived from the DNA, and the V and J assignments and clone size from that table. Recorded for this sample are about 130,000 clones; 80% to 95% of them occurred a single time. The ten largest clones add up to 0.15% to 0.2% of the sample.

This sequence originates from a human donor who received an intestinal transplant. The source material was unstimulated CD4+ T cells sorted from spleen or lymph node cells, sampled before intestinal transplant.

The CDR3 has the sequence CSVDKAGRETQYF. The DNA sequence follows: TGCAGCGTTGACAAGGCAGGGAGAGAGACCCAGTACTTC. Recombination linked TRBV29-1 to TRBJ2-5; the D segment may tentatively be TRBD1 or TRBD2, each giving 5 matched bases. V is shortened by 3 bases, J by 4 bases, and the region joining them spans 12 bases. The CDR3 measures 13 amino acids from cysteine to phenylalanine. Only the CDR3 region is kept as DNA, spanning 39 bases read in frame from base 1. CDR1 and CDR2 were assigned from the germline V gene as SQVTM and ANQGSEA.